A selection of T cell receptor beta chains follows, all from one sample in a study of blood T cell repertoires in COVID-19. The method was immunoSEQ multiplex PCR; TCRdb's version includes in-frame clones alone and lacks a portion of them. Among about 67,000 clones listed, 87% were seen once. The sequenced sample consisted of peripheral blood. All receptors come from a man between 50 and 59 years old with active COVID-19. Both conserved end residues are part of each CDR3. A D gene is named only where the DNA matches it firmly. Clone size is stated in some rows and not others, as once, few, many or a class when expanded.

DNA,CDR3,D,V,J,size,length
TGTGCCAGCAGTTACGTTTACGGGACAGGGAAGAATCAGCCCCAGCATTTT,CASSYVYGTGKNQPQHF,TRBD1,TRBV6-2/TRBV6-3,TRBJ1-5,.,17
TGTGCCAGCAGCTTACGGCGGGGGACTGGCACAGATACGCAGTATTTT,CASSLRRGTGTDTQYF,TRBD2,TRBV7-2,TRBJ2-3,.,16
TGTGCCAGCAGGCCGCGGAGAACCACCTACGAGCAGTACTTC,CASRPRRTTYEQYF,.,TRBV28,TRBJ2-7,.,14
TGTGCCAGCTCACCTCCGGTCGGGCGAGGGACCTACAATGAGCAGTTCTTC,CASSPPVGRGTYNEQFF,.,TRBV18,TRBJ2-1,.,17
TGCAGTGCTAGTGAGGCTGCGAACACCGGGGAGCTGTTTTTT,CSASEAANTGELFF,.,TRBV20-1,TRBJ2-2,.,14
TGTGCCAGCAGGGCCTTCGACAGGGTTGAGACCCAGTACTTC,CASRAFDRVETQYF,TRBD1,TRBV2,TRBJ2-5,.,14
TGTGCCAGCAGCCAAGAGTGGGGGGGTGGCGCGGGCGGCTACACCTTC,CASSQEWGGGAGGYTF,.,TRBV3-1/TRBV3-2,TRBJ1-2,.,16
TGTGCCAGCAGTGAATATGACAGGGGGAAAGCTTTCTTT,CASSEYDRGKAFF,TRBD1,TRBV25-1,TRBJ1-1,.,13
TGTGCCAGCAGCCAAGAACGCGGGAGGGCCTACGAGCAGTACTTC,CASSQERGRAYEQYF,TRBD2,TRBV4-2,TRBJ2-7,.,15
TGTGCCACCAGTGATTTAAGACTAGCTGAGACCCAGTACTTC,CATSDLRLAETQYF,TRBD2,TRBV24-1,TRBJ2-5,.,14
TGTGCCAGCAGCCCCCTTCGGAGTACCCACAATGAGCAGTTCTTC,CASSPLRSTHNEQFF,.,TRBV11-3,TRBJ2-1,once,15
TGTGCCAGCAGGCCCCCAAGGACAGGGAACCGTAATGAAGCTTTCTTT,CASRPPRTGNRNEAFF,TRBD1,TRBV28,TRBJ1-1,.,16
TGTGCCTGGACCCAGAGGGGGTTGAACACTGAAGCTTTCTTT,CAWTQRGLNTEAFF,.,TRBV30,TRBJ1-1,.,14
TGTGCCAGCAGCACCGGGACAGGATTATACGAGCAGTACTTC,CASSTGTGLYEQYF,TRBD1,TRBV9,TRBJ2-7,.,14
TGTGCCAGCAGTCCTGGACAGGGGATTTATGGCTACACCTTC,CASSPGQGIYGYTF,TRBD1,TRBV2,TRBJ1-2,once,14
TGTGCCAGTAGCTTTAGGGGGAAGAGCAATCAGCCCCAGCATTTT,CASSFRGKSNQPQHF,.,TRBV19,TRBJ1-5,.,15
TGTGCCACCAGCAGAACCGGACAGGACCAAGAGACCCAGTACTTC,CATSRTGQDQETQYF,TRBD1,TRBV15,TRBJ2-5,once,15
TGTGCCAGTAAACAGGGAGTGAACACTGAAGCTTTCTTT,CASKQGVNTEAFF,.,TRBV19,TRBJ1-1,.,13
TGCAGTGCCACAGGACACTACGAGCAGTACTTC,CSATGHYEQYF,.,TRBV20-1,TRBJ2-7,.,11
TGTGCCAGCAGCTCCTATGACAGGCTCCAAGAGACCCAGTACTTC,CASSSYDRLQETQYF,.,TRBV7-9,TRBJ2-5,.,15
TGTGCTAGCGCCAAGGACAGGGGGCGAACAGATACGCAGTATTTT,CASAKDRGRTDTQYF,TRBD1,TRBV12-5,TRBJ2-3,once,15
TGTGCCAGCAGTTTGGGTAGCGCGGCCGAGGGCTACGAGCAGTACTTC,CASSLGSAAEGYEQYF,.,TRBV27,TRBJ2-7,.,16
TGTGCTAGCAGCTCGCTAGCGGGAGTTGGGTTGAATGAGCAGTTCTTC,CASSSLAGVGLNEQFF,TRBD2,TRBV7-7,TRBJ2-1,.,16
TGTGCCAGCAGCTTCGGGACAGGGGATGGCTACACCTTC,CASSFGTGDGYTF,TRBD1,TRBV7-3,TRBJ1-2,.,13
TGTGCCAGCAGCTTAGAGAGCCTCTACAATGAGCAGTTCTTC,CASSLESLYNEQFF,.,TRBV7-9,TRBJ2-1,.,14
TGCGCCAGCAGCCCGTACTACTTTACAGGGGAGGATGGAAACACCATATATTTT,CASSPYYFTGEDGNTIYF,TRBD1,TRBV4-3,TRBJ1-3,.,18
TGTGCCAGCAGCTACACCCGGGGTAAAGATGGCTACACCTTC,CASSYTRGKDGYTF,.,TRBV5-4,TRBJ1-2,.,14
TGCGCCAGCAGCCACAGCCCGAGGCGGGAGGGCCGCGAGCAGTACTTC,CASSHSPRREGREQYF,TRBD2,TRBV4-1,TRBJ2-7,few,16
TGCAGCGTCCATCGGGACAGGGGTTTAATGGGGTATTTT,CSVHRDRGLMGYF,TRBD1,TRBV29-1,TRBJ2-3,.,13
TGTGCCAGCTCACCACCGTCCAGCGGGGGATTATTGGGTGGCACAGATACGCAGTATTTT,CASSPPSSGGLLGGTDTQYF,TRBD2,TRBV18,TRBJ2-3,.,20
TGTGCCAGCAGCCCAGGGTACGAGCAGTACTTC,CASSPGYEQYF,.,TRBV7-2,TRBJ2-7,.,11
TGTGCCAGCAGCCCCATGGGACACCCCTACGAGCAGTACTTC,CASSPMGHPYEQYF,.,TRBV7-8,TRBJ2-7,few,14
TGTGCCGCTTGGACAGGGAAGGGCACTGAAGCTTTCTTT,CAAWTGKGTEAFF,TRBD1,TRBV7-9,TRBJ1-1,.,13
TGTGCCAGCAGTCTCCCAGGGGGCCGTGAAGCTTTCTTT,CASSLPGGREAFF,TRBD1,TRBV5-6,TRBJ1-1,few,13
TGTGCCAGCAGCTTAGTGGCAGGGGATGGCTACACCTTC,CASSLVAGDGYTF,.,TRBV7-9,TRBJ1-2,.,13
TGTGCCAGCAGTTACAACGACAGACGAGAGACCCAGTACTTC,CASSYNDRRETQYF,.,TRBV28,TRBJ2-5,.,14
TGTGCCAGCAGCGTAAGGACTGAGAACACCGGGGAGCTGTTTTTT,CASSVRTENTGELFF,.,TRBV9,TRBJ2-2,few,15
TGCAGTGCTAGTCTCGGTCCCGGAGCTTTCTTT,CSASLGPGAFF,.,TRBV20-1,TRBJ1-1,.,11
TGTGCCAGCAGTTTGCAAACTAGCGGGAGCTACGAGCAGTACTTC,CASSLQTSGSYEQYF,TRBD2,TRBV28,TRBJ2-7,once,15
TGTGCCAGCAGCGAAAAAAAGCGGGAGGCTTACAATGAGCAGTTCTTC,CASSEKKREAYNEQFF,TRBD2,TRBV5-4,TRBJ2-1,.,16
TGTGCCAGCGAACAGGGCGGGAGGGCCTACGAGCAGTACTTC,CASEQGGRAYEQYF,TRBD2,TRBV6-6,TRBJ2-7,once,14
TGTGCCAGCAGCCCTCGGGAGATTGAAAAACTGTTTTTT,CASSPREIEKLFF,.,TRBV7-9,TRBJ1-4,.,13
TGCGCCAGCAGCCAAGACGGGAACTCCTACAATGAGCAGTTCTTC,CASSQDGNSYNEQFF,.,TRBV4-3,TRBJ2-1,.,15
TGTGCCAGCAGTGACGCCGCGGGAGGCCACAATCAGCCCCAGCATTTT,CASSDAAGGHNQPQHF,.,TRBV6-1,TRBJ1-5,.,16
TGTGCCAGTAACGGACAGGGGGCGGGACACTCGGCTCGGGAGCTGTTTTTT,CASNGQGAGHSARELFF,TRBD1,TRBV19,TRBJ2-2,.,17
TGCGCCAGCAGCTTGGACGGGACAGGGCTTTACAATGAGCAGTTCTTC,CASSLDGTGLYNEQFF,TRBD1,TRBV5-1,TRBJ2-1,.,16
TGTGCCAGCAGCTTTACGAAAAGAGGCCCAGATACGCAGTATTTT,CASSFTKRGPDTQYF,.,TRBV11-2,TRBJ2-3,.,15
TGTGCCAGCATCATTTTGCAGGGGGATGAAAAACTGTTTTTT,CASIILQGDEKLFF,TRBD1,TRBV9,TRBJ1-4,.,14